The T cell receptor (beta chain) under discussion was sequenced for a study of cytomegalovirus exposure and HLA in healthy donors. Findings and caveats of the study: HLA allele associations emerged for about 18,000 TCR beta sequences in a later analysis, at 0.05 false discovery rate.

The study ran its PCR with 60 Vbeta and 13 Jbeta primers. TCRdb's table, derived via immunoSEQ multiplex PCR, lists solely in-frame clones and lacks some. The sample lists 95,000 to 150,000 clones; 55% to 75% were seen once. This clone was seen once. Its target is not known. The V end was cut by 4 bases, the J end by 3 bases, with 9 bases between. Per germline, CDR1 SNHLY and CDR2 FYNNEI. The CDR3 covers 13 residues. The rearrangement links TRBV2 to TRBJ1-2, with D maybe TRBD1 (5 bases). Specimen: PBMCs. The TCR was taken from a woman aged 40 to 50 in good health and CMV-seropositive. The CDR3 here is CASSVGADYGYTF. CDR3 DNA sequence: TGTGCCAGCAGTGTAGGGGCAGACTATGGCTACACCTTC.